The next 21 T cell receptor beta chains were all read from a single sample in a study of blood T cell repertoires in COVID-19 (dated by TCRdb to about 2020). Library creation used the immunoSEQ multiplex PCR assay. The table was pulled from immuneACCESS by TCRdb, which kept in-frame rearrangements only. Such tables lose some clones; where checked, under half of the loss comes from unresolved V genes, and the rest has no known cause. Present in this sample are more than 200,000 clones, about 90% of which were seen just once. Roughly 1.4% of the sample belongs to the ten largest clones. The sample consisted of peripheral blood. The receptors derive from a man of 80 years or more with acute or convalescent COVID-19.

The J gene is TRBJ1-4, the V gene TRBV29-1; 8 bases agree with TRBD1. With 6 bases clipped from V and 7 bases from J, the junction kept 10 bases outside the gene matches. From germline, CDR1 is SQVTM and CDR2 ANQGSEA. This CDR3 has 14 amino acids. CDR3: CSVAGGQGGEKLFF. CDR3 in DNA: TGCAGCGTCGCCGGAGGACAGGGAGGTGAAAAACTGTTTTTT. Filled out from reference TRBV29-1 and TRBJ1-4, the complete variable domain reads SAVISQKPSRDICQRGTSLTIQCQVDSQVTMMFWYRQQPGQSLTLIATANQGSEATYESGFVIDKFPISRPNLTFSTLTVSNMSPEDSSIYLCSVAGGQGGEKLFFGSGTQLSVL.

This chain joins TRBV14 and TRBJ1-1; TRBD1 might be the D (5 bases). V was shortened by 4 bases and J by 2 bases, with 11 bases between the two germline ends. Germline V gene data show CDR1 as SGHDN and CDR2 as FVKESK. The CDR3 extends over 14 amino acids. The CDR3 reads CASSLLGGNTEAFF. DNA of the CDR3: TGTGCCAGCAGCCTCTTGGGGGGAAACACTGAAGCTTTCTTT.

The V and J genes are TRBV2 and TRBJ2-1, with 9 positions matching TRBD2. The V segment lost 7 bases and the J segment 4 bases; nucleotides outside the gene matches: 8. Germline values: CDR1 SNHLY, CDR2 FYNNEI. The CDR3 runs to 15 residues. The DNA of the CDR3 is TGTGCCAGCATTAGACTAGCGGTACAATACAATGAGCAGTTCTTC. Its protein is CASIRLAVQYNEQFF.

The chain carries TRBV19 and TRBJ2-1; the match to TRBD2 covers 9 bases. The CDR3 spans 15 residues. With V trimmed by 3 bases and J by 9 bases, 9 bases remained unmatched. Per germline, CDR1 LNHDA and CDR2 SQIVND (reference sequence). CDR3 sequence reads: CASSMGLALGSEQFF. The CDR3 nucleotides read TGTGCCAGTAGTATGGGACTAGCATTAGGTAGTGAGCAGTTCTTC.

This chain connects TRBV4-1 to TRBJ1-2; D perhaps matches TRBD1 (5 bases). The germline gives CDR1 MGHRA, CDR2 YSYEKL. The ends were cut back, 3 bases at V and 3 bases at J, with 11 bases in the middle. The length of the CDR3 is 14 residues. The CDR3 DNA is TGCGCCAGCAGCCATCACGGAGGGGACTATGGCTACACCTTC. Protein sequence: CASSHHGGDYGYTF.

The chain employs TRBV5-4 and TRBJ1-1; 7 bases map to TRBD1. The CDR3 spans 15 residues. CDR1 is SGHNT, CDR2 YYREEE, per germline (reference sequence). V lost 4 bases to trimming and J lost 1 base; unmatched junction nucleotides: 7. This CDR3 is CASSPGGQGNTEAFF. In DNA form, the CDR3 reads TGTGCCAGCAGCCCAGGGGGGCAGGGGAACACTGAAGCTTTCTTT.

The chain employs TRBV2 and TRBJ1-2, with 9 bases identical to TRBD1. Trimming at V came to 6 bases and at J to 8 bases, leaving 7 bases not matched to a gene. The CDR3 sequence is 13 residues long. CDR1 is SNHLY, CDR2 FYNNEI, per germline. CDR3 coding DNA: TGTGCCAGCAGAGGGACAGGGCACCGGGGCTACACCTTC. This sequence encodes CASRGTGHRGYTF.

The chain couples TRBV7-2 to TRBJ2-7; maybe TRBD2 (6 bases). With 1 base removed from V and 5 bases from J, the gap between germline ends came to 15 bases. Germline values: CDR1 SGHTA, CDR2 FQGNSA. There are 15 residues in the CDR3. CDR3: CASSLGNSGRNEQYF. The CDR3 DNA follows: TGTGCCAGCAGCTTAGGTAATTCAGGGAGGAACGAGCAGTACTTC.

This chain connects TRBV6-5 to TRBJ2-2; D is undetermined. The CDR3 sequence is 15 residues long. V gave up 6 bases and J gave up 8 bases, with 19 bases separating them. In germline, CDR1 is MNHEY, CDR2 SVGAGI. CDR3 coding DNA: TGTGCCAGCAGCCTCGAACCAAACTCCCCGGGGGAGCTGTTTTTT. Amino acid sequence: CASSLEPNSPGELFF.

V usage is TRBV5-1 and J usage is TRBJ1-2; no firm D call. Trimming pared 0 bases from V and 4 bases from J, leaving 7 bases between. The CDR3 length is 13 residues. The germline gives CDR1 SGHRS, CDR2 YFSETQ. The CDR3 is CASSLDMSYGYTF. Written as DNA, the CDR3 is TGCGCCAGCAGCTTGGATATGTCCTATGGCTACACCTTC. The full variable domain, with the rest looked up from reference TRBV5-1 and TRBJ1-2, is KAGVTQTPRYLIKTRGQQVTLSCSPISGHRSVSWYQQTPGQGLQFLFEYFSETQRNKGNFPGRFSGRQFSNSRSEMNVSTLELGDSALYLCASSLDMSYGYTFGSGTRLTVV.

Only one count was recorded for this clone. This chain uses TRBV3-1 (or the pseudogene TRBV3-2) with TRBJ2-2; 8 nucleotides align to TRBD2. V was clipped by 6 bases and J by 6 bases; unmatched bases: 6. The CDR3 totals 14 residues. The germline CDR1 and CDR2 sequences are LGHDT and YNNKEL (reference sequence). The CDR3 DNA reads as TGTGCCAGCAGTCCCTTGCGGGGGGCCGGGGAGCTGTTTTTT. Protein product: CASSPLRGAGELFF.

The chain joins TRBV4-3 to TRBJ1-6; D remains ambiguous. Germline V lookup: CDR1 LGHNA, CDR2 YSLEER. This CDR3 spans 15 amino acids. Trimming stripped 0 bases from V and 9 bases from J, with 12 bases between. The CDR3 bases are TGCGCCAGCAGCCAAGATCAATTGACTATTTCACCCCTCCACTTT. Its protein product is CASSQDQLTISPLHF.

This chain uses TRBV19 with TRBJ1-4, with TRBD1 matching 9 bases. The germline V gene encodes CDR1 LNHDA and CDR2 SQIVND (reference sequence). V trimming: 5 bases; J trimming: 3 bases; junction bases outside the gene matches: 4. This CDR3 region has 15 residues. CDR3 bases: TGTGCCAGTAGTCTCGGGACAGGGCCTAATGAAAAACTGTTTTTT. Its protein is CASSLGTGPNEKLFF.

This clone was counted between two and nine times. The CDR3 sequence is CASSPRVAGVIEQYF. The CDR3 bases are TGTGCCAGCAGCCCCAGGGTAGCGGGAGTAATCGAGCAGTACTTC. The chain joins TRBV7-9 to TRBJ2-7; 9 bases fit TRBD2. CDR1 is SEHNR, CDR2 FQNEAQ, per germline (reference sequence). With 5 bases clipped from V and 6 bases from J, the junction kept 11 bases outside the gene matches. The CDR3 length is 15 residues.

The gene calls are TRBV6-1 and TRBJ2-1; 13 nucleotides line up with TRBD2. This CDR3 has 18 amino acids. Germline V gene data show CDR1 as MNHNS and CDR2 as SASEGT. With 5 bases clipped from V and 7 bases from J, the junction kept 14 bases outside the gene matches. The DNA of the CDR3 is TGTGCCAGCAGTAAAGGGTTACGGACTAGCGGGAGTCGAAATGAGCAGTTCTTC. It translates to CASSKGLRTSGSRNEQFF.

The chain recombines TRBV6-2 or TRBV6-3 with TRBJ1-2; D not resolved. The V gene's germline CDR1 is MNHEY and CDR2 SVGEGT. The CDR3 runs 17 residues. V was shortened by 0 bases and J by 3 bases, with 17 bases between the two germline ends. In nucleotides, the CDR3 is TGTGCCAGCAGTTACTCGAACTTAGGCAGGAAAGACTATGGCTACACCTTC. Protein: CASSYSNLGRKDYGYTF.

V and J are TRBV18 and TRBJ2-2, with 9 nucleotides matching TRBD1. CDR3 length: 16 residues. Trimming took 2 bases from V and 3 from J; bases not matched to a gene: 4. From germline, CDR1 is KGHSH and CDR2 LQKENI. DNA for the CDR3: TGTGCCAGCTCACCAGGGACAGGGTCCTACACCGGGGAGCTGTTTTTT. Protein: CASSPGTGSYTGELFF.

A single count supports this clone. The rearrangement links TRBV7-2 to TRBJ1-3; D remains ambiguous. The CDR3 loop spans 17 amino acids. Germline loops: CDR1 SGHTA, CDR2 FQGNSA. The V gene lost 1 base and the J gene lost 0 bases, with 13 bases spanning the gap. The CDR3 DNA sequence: TGTGCCAGCAGCTTAGAGCCCCGGGGATCCTCTGGAAACACCATATATTTT. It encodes CASSLEPRGSSGNTIYF.

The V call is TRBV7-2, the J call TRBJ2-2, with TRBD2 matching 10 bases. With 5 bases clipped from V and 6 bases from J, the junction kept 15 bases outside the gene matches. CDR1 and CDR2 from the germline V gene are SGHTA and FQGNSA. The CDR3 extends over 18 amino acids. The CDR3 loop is CASSLERPGLANPGELFF. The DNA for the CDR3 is TGTGCCAGCAGCCTGGAGAGGCCGGGACTAGCGAATCCCGGGGAGCTGTTTTTT.

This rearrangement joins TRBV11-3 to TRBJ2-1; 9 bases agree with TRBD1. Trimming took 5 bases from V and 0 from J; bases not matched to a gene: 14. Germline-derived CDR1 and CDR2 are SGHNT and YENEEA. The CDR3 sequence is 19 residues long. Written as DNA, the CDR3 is TGTGCCAGCAGCGGTAGGGTCGGCGACAGGGGGAGCTCCTACAATGAGCAGTTCTTC. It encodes CASSGRVGDRGSSYNEQFF.

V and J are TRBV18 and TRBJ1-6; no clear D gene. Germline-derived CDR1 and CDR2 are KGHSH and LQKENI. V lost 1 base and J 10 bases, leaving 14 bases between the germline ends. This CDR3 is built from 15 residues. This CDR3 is CASSPLPGLGSPLHF. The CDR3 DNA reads TGTGCCAGCTCACCACTACCCGGCCTAGGATCACCCCTCCACTTT.